This T cell receptor beta chain was captured by sequencing in a study of OX40 agonist ivuxolimab in advanced cancers. Regarding the study in general: The costimulatory receptor OX40 (CD134) was targeted by ivuxolimab, a fully human IgG2 agonistic monoclonal antibody. Intravenous ivuxolimab was administered to patients every 2 weeks at six dose levels: 0.01, 0.1, 0.3, 1.5, 3 and 10 mg/kg. Of the roughly 54 dose-escalation patients, hepatocellular carcinoma was present in about 19, melanoma in approximately 15, renal cell carcinoma in 9 and head and neck cancer in 9. The dose-escalation cohort was 82.7% male with a mean age of around 62 years, ranging from roughly 20 to 85. Patients were allowed to have had prior anti-PD-1, anti-PD-L1 or anti-CTLA-4 therapy, and 40% of the dose-escalation patients had previously received checkpoint inhibitors. Partial responses occurred in three dose-escalation patients: two with cutaneous melanoma and one with hepatocellular carcinoma. The point of sequencing TCRbeta in the periphery was to test whether ivuxolimab changed TCR sequence diversity and drove clonal T-cell expansion. The paper covers the monotherapy dose-escalation part of the phase I ivuxolimab trial, which included N of about 56 patients. Broader findings and caveats from the paper: In the 0.1-3.0 mg/kg groups, partial responders had among the lowest normalized peripheral clonal expansion, particularly in CD8+ T cells. After ivuxolimab, expanded clones were on average more numerous among CD8+ T cells than among CD4+ T cells. Clonal expansion of both CD4+ and CD8+ blood T cells was observed from baseline to week 6 at doses 0.1 to 3.0 mg/kg. The antigen specificity of the clonally expanded peripheral T cells was not determined. Low levels of normalized T-cell clonal expansion were also seen in some patients who did not respond.

Genomic DNA was isolated from the sorted cells so that the TCRbeta CDR3 region could be sequenced. The immunoSEQ Assay was used for sequencing of TCRbeta CDR3 regions. TCRdb mirrors the immuneACCESS table, restricted to in-frame sequences. Some clones are absent from its copies; in checked studies, under half trace to an unresolved V gene, and the reason for the others is unknown. Present in this sample are about 130,000 clones, 80% to 95% of which were seen just once. The ten largest clones capture more than 0.7% of the sample. The trial excluded patients who had a history of autoimmune disease or who were on systemic immunosuppression. Peripheral blood for TCR sequencing was drawn from every dose cohort at baseline, at cycle 4 day 1 and at cycle 7 day 1. Samples were obtained from an open-label, multicenter, first-in-human phase I dose-escalation trial of ivuxolimab. The trial enrolled adults with locally advanced or metastatic head and neck squamous cell, hepatocellular, melanoma or renal cell carcinoma. CD4+ and CD8+ T cells were sorted separately from peripheral blood before TCR sequencing.

About this clone: Its binding antigen is unknown. One base away there is no much larger clone; base qualities are not given.

Trimming leaves V shorter by 4 bases and J shorter by 0 bases, with the junction holding 3 bases beyond the gene matches. The CDR3 runs 15 residues from the cysteine to the phenylalanine. Kept here is only the CDR3 DNA, which spans 45 bases and is read in frame from base 1. This receptor was identified in an adult with an advanced solid tumor such as melanoma, head and neck, liver or kidney cancer. Specimen: CD4+ or CD8+ T cells sorted from blood, collected in a trial of the OX40 agonist ivuxolimab. The rearrangement combines TRBV23-1 with TRBJ2-4; TRBD1 matches 7 bases in the middle. TRBV23-1 is placed among ORFs of uncertain function. The CDR3 here reads CASSLPGGAKNIQYF. The DNA sequence reads TGCGCCAGCAGTCTCCCAGGGGGAGCCAAAAACATTCAGTACTTC.